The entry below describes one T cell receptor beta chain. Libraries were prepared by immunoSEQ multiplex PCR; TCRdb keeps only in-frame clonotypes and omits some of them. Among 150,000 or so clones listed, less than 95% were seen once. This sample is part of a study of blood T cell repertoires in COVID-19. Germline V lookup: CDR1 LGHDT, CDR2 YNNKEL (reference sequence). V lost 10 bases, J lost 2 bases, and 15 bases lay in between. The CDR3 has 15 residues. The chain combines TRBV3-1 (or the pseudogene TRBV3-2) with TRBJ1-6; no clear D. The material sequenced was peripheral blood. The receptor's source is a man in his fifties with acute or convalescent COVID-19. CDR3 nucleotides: TGTGCCACCCTCCCGGGAGGAACCTATAATTCACCCCTCCACTTT. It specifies CATLPGGTYNSPLHF.